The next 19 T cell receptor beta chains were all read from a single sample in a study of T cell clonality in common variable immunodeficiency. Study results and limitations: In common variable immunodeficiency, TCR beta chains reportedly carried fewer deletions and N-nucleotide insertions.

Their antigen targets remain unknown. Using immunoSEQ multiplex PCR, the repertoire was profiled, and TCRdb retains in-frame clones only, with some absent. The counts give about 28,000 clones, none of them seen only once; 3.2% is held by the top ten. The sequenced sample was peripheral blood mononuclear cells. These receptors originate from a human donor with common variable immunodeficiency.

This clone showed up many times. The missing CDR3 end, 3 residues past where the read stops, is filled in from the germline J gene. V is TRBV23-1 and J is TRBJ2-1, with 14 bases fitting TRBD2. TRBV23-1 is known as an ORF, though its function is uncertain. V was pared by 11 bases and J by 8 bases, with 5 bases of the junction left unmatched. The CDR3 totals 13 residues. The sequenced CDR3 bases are TGCGCCCCGGGACTAGCGGGAGTAGATGAG. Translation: CAPGLAGVDE. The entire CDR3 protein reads CAPGLAGVDEQFF.

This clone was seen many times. The CDR3 DNA, read in part, is TGTGCCAGTAGTAAACCTCCGAGACAGAGCACAGATACG. It codes for CASSKPPRQSTDT. The CDR3, in full, reads CASSKPPRQSTDTQYF. V gene TRBV19 combines with J gene TRBJ2-3, with D perhaps TRBD1 (5 bases). Sequencing ends 3 residues short of the CDR3 end; the germline J gene provides the rest. Trimming shortened V by 4 bases and J by 0 bases, and 14 bases separated the two germline ends. The length of the CDR3 is 16 residues. The germline V gene has CDR1 LNHDA and CDR2 SQIVND (reference sequence). The variable domain in full, with the rest retrieved from reference TRBV19 and TRBJ2-3, is DGGITQSPKYLFRKEGQNVTLSCEQNLNHDAMYWYRQDPGQGLRLIYYSQIVNDFQKGDIAEGYSVSREKKESFPLTVTSAQKNPTAFYLCASSKPPRQSTDTQYFGPGTRLTVL.

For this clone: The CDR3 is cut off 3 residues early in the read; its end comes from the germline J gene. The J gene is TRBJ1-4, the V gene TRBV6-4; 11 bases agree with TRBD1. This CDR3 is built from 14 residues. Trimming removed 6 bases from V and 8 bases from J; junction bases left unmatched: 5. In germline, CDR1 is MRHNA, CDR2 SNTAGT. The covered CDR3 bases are TGTGCCAGCAGGGGGACAGGGGGTCGGGAAAAA. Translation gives CASRGTGGREK. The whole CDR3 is CASRGTGGREKLFF.

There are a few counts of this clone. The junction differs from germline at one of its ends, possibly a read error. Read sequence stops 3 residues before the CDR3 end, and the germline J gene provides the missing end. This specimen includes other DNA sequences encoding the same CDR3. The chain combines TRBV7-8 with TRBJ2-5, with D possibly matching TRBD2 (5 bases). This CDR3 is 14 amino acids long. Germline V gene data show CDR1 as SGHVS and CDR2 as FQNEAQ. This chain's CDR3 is CASSLGLNQETQYF. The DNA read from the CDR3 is TGTGCCAGCAGCTTAGGACTAAACCAGGAGACC.

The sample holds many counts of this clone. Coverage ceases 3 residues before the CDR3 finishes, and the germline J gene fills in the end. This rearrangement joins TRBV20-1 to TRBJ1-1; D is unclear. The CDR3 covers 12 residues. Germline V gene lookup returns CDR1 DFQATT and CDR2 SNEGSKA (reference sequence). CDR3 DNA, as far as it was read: TGCAGTGCTAGGGCTAGCGGGAGTCAG. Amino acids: CSARASGSQ. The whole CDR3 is CSARASGSQAFF.

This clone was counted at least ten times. The CDR3 DNA, read in part, is TGTGCCAGCTCACCGGGACTAGCGGGAACTACG. Amino acids: CASSPGLAGTT. The whole CDR3 reads CASSPGLAGTTQYF. The chain is built from TRBV18 and TRBJ2-3, with 13 nucleotides matching TRBD2. The DNA ends 3 residues before the CDR3 does, and the rest of the CDR3 is filled in from the germline J gene. Germline V gene sequence: CDR1 KGHSH, CDR2 LQKENI. The CDR3 has 14 amino acids. After removal of 3 bases from V and 8 bases from J, the junction contained 2 bases not matched to a gene.

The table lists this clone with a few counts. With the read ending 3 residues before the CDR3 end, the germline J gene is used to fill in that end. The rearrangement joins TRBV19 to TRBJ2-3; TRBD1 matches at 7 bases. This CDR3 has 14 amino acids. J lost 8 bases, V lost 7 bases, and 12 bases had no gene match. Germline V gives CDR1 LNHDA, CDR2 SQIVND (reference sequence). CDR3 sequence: CASTLQGYDGTQYF. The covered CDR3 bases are TGTGCCAGTACCCTACAGGGGTACGATGGTACG.

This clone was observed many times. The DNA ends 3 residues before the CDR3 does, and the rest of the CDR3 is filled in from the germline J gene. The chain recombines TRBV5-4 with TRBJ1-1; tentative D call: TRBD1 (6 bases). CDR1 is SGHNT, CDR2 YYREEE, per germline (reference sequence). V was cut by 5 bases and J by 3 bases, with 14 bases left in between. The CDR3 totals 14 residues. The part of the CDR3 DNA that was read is TGTGCCAGCAGAAACAGGGCAGTCGACACTGAA. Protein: CASRNRAVDTE. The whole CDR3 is CASRNRAVDTEAFF.

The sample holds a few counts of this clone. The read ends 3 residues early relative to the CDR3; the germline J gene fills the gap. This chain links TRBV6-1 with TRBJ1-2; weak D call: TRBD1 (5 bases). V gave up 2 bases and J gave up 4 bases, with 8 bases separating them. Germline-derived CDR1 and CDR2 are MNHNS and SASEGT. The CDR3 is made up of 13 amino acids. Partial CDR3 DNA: TGTGCCAGCAGTGAAACGGGGGGCTATGGC. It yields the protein CASSETGGYG. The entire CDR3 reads CASSETGGYGYTF.

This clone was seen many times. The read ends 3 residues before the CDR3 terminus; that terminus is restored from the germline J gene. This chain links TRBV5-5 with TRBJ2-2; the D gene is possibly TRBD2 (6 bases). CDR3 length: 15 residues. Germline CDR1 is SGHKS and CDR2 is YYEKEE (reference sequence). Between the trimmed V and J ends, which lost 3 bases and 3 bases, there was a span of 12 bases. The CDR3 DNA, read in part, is TGTGCCAGCAGCTCTAGCGTTCGAGACACCGGGGAG. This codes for CASSSSVRDTGE. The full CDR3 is CASSSSVRDTGELFF.

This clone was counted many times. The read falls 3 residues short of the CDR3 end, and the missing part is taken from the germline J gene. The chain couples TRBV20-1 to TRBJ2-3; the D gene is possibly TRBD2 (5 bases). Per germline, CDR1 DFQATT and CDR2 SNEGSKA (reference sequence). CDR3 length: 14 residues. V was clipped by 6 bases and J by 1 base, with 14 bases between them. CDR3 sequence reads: CSAGSGDGTDTQYF. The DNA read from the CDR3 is TGCAGTGCCGGCAGCGGCGATGGCACAGATACG.

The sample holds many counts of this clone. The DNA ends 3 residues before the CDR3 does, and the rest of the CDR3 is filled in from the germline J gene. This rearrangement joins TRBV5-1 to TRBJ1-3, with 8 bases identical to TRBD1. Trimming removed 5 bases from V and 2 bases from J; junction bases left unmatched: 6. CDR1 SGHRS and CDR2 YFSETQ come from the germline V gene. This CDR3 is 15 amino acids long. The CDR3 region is CASRQGDSAGNTIYF. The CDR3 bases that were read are TGCGCCAGCAGACAGGGGGATAGCGCTGGAAACACC.

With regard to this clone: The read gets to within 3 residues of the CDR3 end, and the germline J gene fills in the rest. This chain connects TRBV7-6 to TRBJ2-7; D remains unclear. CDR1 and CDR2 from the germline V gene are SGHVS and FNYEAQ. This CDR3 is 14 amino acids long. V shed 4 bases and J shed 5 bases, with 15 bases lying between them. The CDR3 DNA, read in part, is TGTGCCAGCAGCTCCGTGGGTCTTCGGGACGAG. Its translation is CASSSVGLRDE. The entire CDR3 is CASSSVGLRDEQYF.

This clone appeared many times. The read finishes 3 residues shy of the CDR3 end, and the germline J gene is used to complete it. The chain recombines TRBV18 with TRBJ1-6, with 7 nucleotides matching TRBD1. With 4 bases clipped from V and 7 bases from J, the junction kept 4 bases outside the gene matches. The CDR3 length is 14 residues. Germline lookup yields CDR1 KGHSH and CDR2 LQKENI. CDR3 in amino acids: CASSLGQENSPLHF. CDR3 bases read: TGTGCCAGCTCACTAGGACAGGAGAATTCACCC.

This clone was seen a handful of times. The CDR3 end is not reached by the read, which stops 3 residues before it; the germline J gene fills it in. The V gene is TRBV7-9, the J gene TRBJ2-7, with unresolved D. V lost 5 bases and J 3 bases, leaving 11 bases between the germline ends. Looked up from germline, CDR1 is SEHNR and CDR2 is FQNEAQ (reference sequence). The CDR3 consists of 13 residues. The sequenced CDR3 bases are TGTGCCAGCAGCCTTCCCCCAGGCTACGAG. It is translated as CASSLPPGYE. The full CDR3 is CASSLPPGYEQYF.

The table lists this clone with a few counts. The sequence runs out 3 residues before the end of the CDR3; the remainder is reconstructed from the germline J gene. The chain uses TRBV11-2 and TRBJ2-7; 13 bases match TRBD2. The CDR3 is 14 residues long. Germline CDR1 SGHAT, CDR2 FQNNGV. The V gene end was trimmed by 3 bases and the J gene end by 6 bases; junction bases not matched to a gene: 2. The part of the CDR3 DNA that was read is TGTGCCAGCAGCTTTACTAGCGGGAGGGGCGAG. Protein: CASSFTSGRGE. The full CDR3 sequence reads CASSFTSGRGEQYF. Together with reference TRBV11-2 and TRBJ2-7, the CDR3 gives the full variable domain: EAGVAQSPRYKIIEKRQSVAFWCNPISGHATLYWYQQILGQGPKLLIQFQNNGVVDDSQLPKDRFSAERLKGVDSTLKIQPAKLEDSAVYLCASSFTSGRGEQYFGPGTRLTVT.

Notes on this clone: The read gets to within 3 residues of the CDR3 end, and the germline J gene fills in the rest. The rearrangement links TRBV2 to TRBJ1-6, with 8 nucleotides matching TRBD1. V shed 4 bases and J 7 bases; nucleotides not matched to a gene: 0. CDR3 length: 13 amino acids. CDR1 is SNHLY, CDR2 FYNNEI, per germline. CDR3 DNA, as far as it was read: TGTGCCAGCAGTGGGACAGGGAATTCACCC. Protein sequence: CASSGTGNSP. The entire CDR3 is CASSGTGNSPLHF.

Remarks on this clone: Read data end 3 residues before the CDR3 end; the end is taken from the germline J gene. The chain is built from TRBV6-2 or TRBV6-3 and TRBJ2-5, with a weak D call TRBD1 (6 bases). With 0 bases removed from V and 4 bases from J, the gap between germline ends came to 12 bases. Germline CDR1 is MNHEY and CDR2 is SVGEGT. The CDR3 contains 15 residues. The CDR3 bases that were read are TGTGCCAGCAGTTACTCGAGGCAGGGGCTAGAGACC. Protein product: CASSYSRQGLET. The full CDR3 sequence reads CASSYSRQGLETQYF.

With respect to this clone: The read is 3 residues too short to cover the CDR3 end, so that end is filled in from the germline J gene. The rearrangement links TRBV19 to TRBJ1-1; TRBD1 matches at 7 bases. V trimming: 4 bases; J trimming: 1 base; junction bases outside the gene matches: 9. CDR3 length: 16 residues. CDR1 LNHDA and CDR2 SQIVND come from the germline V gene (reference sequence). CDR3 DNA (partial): TGTGCCAGTAGTAAAGCAGGGGACAGCCCGAACACTGAA. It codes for CASSKAGDSPNTE. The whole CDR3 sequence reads CASSKAGDSPNTEAFF.